This T cell receptor (beta chain) came from a study of blood T cell repertoires in COVID-19 (dated by TCRdb to the early 2020s). Regarding the research as a whole: Collaborator samples came from the United States, Italy and Spain and covered acute and convalescent phases of COVID-19. Deeply sampled blood TCRbeta repertoires from subjects exposed to, actively infected with, or recovered from COVID-19 were included in the dataset. Where available, HLA class I and class II types were obtained from metadata supplied by the sample provider rather than from assay-based typing. The samples were drawn from the first 160 participants of the ongoing ImmuneRACE study and from 1,254 subjects provided by 6 global collaborators. Sample metadata almost always included a de-identified subject ID, COVID-19 status, age in years and sex. The repertoires were made available in a free public database intended to serve as a resource for research on the immune response to SARS-CoV-2. The material from the prospective study consisted of cDNA or gDNA derived from T cells, B-cell-depleted T cells, or PBMCs. The study at large found these results: The amount of clinical and demographic metadata varied by source and participant and was provided uncurated.

As encoded in the germline V gene, CDR1 is SGHTA while CDR2 is FQGNSA. The CDR3, from cysteine to phenylalanine, totals 16 residues. Just CDR3 DNA is preserved here, 48 bases in frame from base 1. After removal of 3 bases from V and 4 bases from J, the junction retains 4 bases not matched to a gene. Worth noting for this clone: The antigen this receptor binds is unknown. Qualities for individual bases were not recorded, and no much larger clone is one base off.

The immunoSEQ Assay, a bias-controlled multiplex PCR, was used to amplify TCRbeta CDR3 regions from genomic DNA. The original methods were these. The number of nucleated cells in each sample was estimated by amplification of reference gene primers within the assay. To quantify the absolute abundance of each unique TCRbeta CDR3 rearrangement, sequence reads were collapsed and filtered. Productive Simpson clonality was computed per sample as the square root of Simpson's diversity index over productive rearrangements. TCRdb holds this immuneACCESS table with in-frame rearrangements only. Some clones are missing; in checked studies, unresolved V genes explain under half, and the rest has no known cause. That table gives V, J and clone size, and the DNA gave D and trimming. The sample table records 160,000 or so clones; 90% to 95% of these occur just once. Less than 2% of the sample goes to the ten largest clones.

One collaborating source in Seattle enrolled patients during active infection and followed them longitudinally through the course of disease. The collaborating institutions used their own protocols to collect whole blood in K2EDTA tubes. For TCRbeta analysis, collaborator samples were shipped as frozen whole blood, as isolated PBMCs, or as DNA extracted from either sample type. The receptor was isolated from an older woman with COVID-19, enrolled during active disease. The chain is made from TRBV7-2 and TRBJ1-6; 9 bases in between match TRBD1. The sample consisted of peripheral blood. The DNA reads TGTGCCAGCAGCTTTGGACAGGGGTCTTATAATTCACCCCTCCACTTT. Its coded protein is CASSFGQGSYNSPLHF. The reference TRBV7-2 and TRBJ1-6 proteins fill in what lies around the CDR3, so the full variable domain reads GAGVSQSPSNKVTEKGKDVELRCDPISGHTALYWYRQSLGQGLEFLIYFQGNSAPDKSGLPSDRFSAERTGGSVSTLTIQRTQQEDSAVYLCASSFGQGSYNSPLHFGNGTRLTVT.